The entry that follows covers one T cell receptor beta chain sequence. The antigen it binds to is not known. There are no base qualities to consult, and no much larger clone falls within one base. The library was prepared using the immunoSEQ multiplex PCR assay. TCRdb obtained this table from immuneACCESS and retained in-frame rearrangements with V and J assigned. These tables miss some clones; where compared with another copy, unresolved V genes account for less than half of the shortfall, and the remainder is unexplained. Counted in this sample were tens of thousands of clones; almost 95% of them appeared once. The top ten clones comprise 2% to 2.5% of the sample. This specimen comes from a study of T cell changes during pregnancy in multiple sclerosis (dated by TCRdb to about 2019). Background on the whole study: The study looked at changes in the T cell repertoire across pregnancy in women with multiple sclerosis.

This clonotype originated in a female donor with multiple sclerosis, enrolled in a pregnancy study. The sequencing here drew on peripheral blood, taken after pregnancy.

The DNA is TGTGCCAGCAGCTTCCCTGGCGGGGGGGCCAGTACGCAGTATTTT. It translates to CASSFPGGGASTQYF. The rearranged segments are TRBV7-3 and TRBJ2-3, with 9 bases matching TRBD2. Via the germline V gene, CDR1 is SGHTA and CDR2 FQGTGA. CDR3 length: 15 amino acids, cysteine to phenylalanine. Only the CDR3 DNA stays, 45 bases, in frame from base 1. Clipping removes 3 bases from V and 8 bases from J, with 9 as the unmatched junction base count.